This T cell receptor (beta chain) is drawn from a study of blood T cells in healthy people across ages (dated by TCRdb to 2015 to 2017). Study-wide context: In model experiments, template switching captured roughly one uniquely barcoded TCR beta cDNA molecule for every two T cells. To avoid experimental bias, donors of different ages were distributed randomly across sequencing lanes. Using deep sequencing normalized with unique cDNA molecular identifiers, the study measured how TCR beta repertoire diversity changes with age. Two additional independent replicas of 1 million unique cDNA reads from the same blood draw were analyzed for two donors (one aged 18 to 30 and one aged 80 or older). The donors were split into four age groups: young (average around 15 years), middle-aged (39), aged (approximately 59) and long-lived (about 74). Overall results and qualifications from the work: Observed TCR beta diversity per million T cells fell roughly linearly with age, and a significant reduction was already apparent by age approximately 41. Donor CMV infection status was unknown, potentially confounding age-related changes in expanded clonotypes. The long-lived group showed more naive CD4+ T cells, fewer expanded clones and increased TCR diversity than the aged group, suggesting age selection. Since profiling was done on bulk unsorted PBMCs, naive and antigen-experienced compartments could not be conclusively compared. A strong correlation was found between observed TCR beta diversity and the percentage of naive T cells measured by flow cytometry. Estimates of total diversity from one million sequenced T cells were regarded as lower bounds and underestimates.

Donors were a few dozen systemically healthy Caucasian individuals from Russia aged roughly 6 to 90 years. Roughly 9 milliliters of peripheral blood were drawn from each donor into EDTA-treated Vacutainer tubes. PBMCs were isolated by Ficoll-Paque density-gradient centrifugation, with at least 6 million obtained per sample. Trizol reagent was used to extract total RNA from the PBMCs, yielding at least 5 micrograms per sample. For every donor, flow cytometry on a PBMC aliquot measured the percentage of naive CD45RAhigh/CD27high T cells. From the cysteine up to the phenylalanine, the CDR3 has a length of 16 residues. This entry keeps only the CDR3 DNA: 48 bases, framed from base 1. For CDR1 and CDR2, the germline V gene lists SNHLY and FYNNEI. The junction carries 21 bases between V and J, which are trimmed by 7 bases and 2 bases respectively. Libraries were constructed by 5' RACE. Sequenced using an Illumina HiSeq 2500. A second PCR of roughly 7 to 11 cycles was performed with a sample-barcoded 5' primer and a J-beta primer mix. A template-switch 5' adaptor carrying 12 random nucleotides introduced a unique molecular identifier onto each TCR beta cDNA molecule. Each sample yielded at least 3 million CDR3-containing paired-end reads. The Mint cDNA synthesis kit, primed by a TRBC-specific oligonucleotide, was used to synthesize first-strand cDNA from all RNA. Following uracil-DNA glycosylase treatment, a first 18-cycle PCR with universal primers M1SS and BC2_uni_R was performed on all cDNA. In the authors' own workflow: Normalization of each sample was performed by random selection of 1 million high-quality reads, each carrying a distinct molecular identifier. Instead of being binned into consensus sequences, reads with shared molecular identifiers were discarded. MiTCR, with a Q25 quality threshold and the strictest error-elimination algorithm, was used for CDR3 identification, clonotype clustering and error correction. A nonparametric unseen species model using Euler transformation provided a lower-bound estimate of total TCR beta diversity. The raw public data were reprocessed by TCRdb itself: fastp quality trimming at Q25, MiXCR clonotype calling, in-frame beta chains only. When rows share a CDR3 protein, they turn into one entry using the most common DNA and genes. Clone size and V and J calls follow TCRdb, not the original study. A total of roughly 930,000 distinct CDR3 sequences appear in this sample, around 48% of them only once. The ten largest clones take up 13% of the sample.

Concerning this clonotype: No antigen is known for it. Per-nucleotide qualities are absent, and no much larger clonotype sits a single base away.

The specimen was blood. Rearrangement joined TRBV2 to TRBJ2-7; matching of 6 bases hints at TRBD1 as the D gene. The receptor was isolated from a man under 40 in good health. The base sequence is TGTGCCAGCATCCCCGGACAGCCACAGGAGACCTACGAGCAGTACTTC. This translates into CASIPGQPQETYEQYF.